This TCR beta chain was retrieved from a study of radiotherapy plus CTLA-4 blockade in lung cancer. Study at large: Patients showed objective responses in 18% of cases and disease control in under 35%.

The germline V gene encodes CDR1 SGHTA and CDR2 FQGTGA. The CDR3 runs to 16 residues. V lost 5 bases and J 5 bases, leaving 19 bases between the germline ends. Repertoires were generated with immunoSEQ multiplex PCR, while TCRdb's copy carries only in-frame clones and drops some. The sample yields around 40,000 clones, approximately 68% seen once. The sequence was collected from a human donor with non-small cell lung cancer who had stable disease on radiotherapy plus ipilimumab. This chain connects TRBV7-3 to TRBJ2-1, with a tentative D call TRBD1 (7 bases). This specimen was peripheral blood, taken from a patient treated with radiotherapy plus ipilimumab. The CDR3: CASSRTQGGGNNEQFF. The CDR3 nucleotides read TGTGCCAGCAGCCGGACCCAGGGGGGCGGAAACAATGAGCAGTTCTTC.